The present T cell receptor (beta chain) was sequenced within a study of cytomegalovirus exposure and HLA in healthy donors. Study summary: The 120 validation repertoires were produced on the same platform as the roughly 660 repertoires of the first cohort. This was reported in a later analysis.

Trimming shortened V by 0 bases and J by 2 bases, and 11 bases separated the two germline ends. Germline V gene data show CDR1 as WSHSY and CDR2 as SAAADI. This CDR3 region has 17 residues. The table came from immunoSEQ multiplex PCR; TCRdb's copy has only in-frame clones and leaves some out. The sample has tens of thousands of clones; around 97% are singletons. On this clone itself: The antigen is undetermined.

Study outcomes and limitations: In vitro confirmation showed three CMV-associated chains to be CMV antigen specific. In the roughly 120 validation repertoires, a later analysis found that first-cohort TCR clusters tended to co-occur. Cytomegalovirus-associated status was assigned to about 180 TCR beta chains.

The sequence derives from a woman between 18 and 30 years old in good health and CMV-seropositive. The rearrangement uses TRBV10-2 and TRBJ2-6; D might be TRBD2 (6 bases). The sequenced material came from PBMCs. CDR3 in DNA: TGCGCCAGCAGTGAGTCGATTGGCGGGACTGGGGCCAACGTCCTGACTTTC. It is translated as CASSESIGGTGANVLTF.